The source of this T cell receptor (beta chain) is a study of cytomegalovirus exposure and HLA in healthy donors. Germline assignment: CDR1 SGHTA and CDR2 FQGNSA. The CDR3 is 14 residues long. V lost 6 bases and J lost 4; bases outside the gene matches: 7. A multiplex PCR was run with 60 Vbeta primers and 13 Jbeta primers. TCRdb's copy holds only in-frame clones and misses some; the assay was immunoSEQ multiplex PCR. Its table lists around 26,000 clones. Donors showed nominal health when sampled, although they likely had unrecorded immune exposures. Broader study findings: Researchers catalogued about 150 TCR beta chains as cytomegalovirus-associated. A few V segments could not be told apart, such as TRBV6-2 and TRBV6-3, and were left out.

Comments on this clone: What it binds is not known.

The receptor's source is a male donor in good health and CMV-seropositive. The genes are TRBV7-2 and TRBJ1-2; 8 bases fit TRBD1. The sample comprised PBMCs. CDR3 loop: CASRPTGGGYGYTF. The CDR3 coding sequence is TGTGCCAGCAGGCCTACAGGGGGAGGCTATGGCTACACCTTC. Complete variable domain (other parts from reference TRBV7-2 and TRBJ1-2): GAGVSQSPSNKVTEKGKDVELRCDPISGHTALYWYRQSLGQGLEFLIYFQGNSAPDKSGLPSDRFSAERTGGSVSTLTIQRTQQEDSAVYLCASRPTGGGYGYTFGSGTRLTVV.